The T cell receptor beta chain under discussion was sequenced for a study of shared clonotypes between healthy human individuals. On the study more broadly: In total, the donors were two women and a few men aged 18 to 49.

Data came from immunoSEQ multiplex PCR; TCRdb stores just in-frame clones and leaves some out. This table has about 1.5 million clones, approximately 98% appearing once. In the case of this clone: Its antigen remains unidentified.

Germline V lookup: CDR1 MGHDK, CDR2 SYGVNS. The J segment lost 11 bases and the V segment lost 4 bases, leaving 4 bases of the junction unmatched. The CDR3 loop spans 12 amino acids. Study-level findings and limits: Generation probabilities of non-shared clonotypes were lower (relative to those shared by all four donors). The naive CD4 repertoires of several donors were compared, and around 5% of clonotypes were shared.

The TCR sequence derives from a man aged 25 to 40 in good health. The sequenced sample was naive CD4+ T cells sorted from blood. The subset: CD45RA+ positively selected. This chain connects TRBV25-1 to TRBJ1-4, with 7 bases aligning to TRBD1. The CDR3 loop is CASSAGTAKLFF. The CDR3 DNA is TGTGCCAGCAGTGCCGGGACAGCTAAACTGTTTTTT. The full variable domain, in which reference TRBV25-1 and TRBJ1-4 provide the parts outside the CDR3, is EADIYQTPRYLVIGTGKKITLECSQTMGHDKMYWYQQDPGMELHLIHYSYGVNSTEKGDLSSESTVSRIRTEHFPLTLESARPSHTSQYLCASSAGTAKLFFGSGTQLSVL.